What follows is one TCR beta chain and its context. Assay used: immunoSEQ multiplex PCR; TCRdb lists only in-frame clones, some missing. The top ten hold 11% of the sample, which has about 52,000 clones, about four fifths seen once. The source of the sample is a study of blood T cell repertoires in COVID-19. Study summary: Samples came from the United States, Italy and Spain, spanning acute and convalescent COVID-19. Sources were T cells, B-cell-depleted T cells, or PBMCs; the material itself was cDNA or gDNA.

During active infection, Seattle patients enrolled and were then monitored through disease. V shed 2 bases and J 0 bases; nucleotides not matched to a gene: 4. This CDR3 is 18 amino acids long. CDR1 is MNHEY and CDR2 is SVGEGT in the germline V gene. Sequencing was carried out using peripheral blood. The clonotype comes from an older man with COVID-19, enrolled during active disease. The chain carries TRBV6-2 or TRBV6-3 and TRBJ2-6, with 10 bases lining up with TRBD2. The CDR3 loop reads CASSYGTSVSSGANVLTF. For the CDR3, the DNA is TGTGCCAGCAGTTACGGGACTAGCGTTAGCTCTGGGGCCAACGTCCTGACTTTC.